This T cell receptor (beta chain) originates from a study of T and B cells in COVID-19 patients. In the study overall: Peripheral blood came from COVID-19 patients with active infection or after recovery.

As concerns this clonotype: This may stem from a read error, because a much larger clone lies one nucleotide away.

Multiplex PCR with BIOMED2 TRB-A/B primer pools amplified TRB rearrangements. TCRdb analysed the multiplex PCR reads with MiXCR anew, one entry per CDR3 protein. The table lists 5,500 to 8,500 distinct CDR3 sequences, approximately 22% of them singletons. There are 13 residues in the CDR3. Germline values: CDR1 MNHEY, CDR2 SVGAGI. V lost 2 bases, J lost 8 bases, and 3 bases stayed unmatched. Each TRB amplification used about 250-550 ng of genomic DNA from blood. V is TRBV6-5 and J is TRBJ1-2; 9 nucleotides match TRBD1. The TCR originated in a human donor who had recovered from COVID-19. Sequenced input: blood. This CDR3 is CASSYQTGGGYTF. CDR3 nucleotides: TGTGCCAGCAGTTACCAGACAGGGGGAGGCTACACCTTC.